This T cell receptor beta chain is drawn from a study of cytomegalovirus exposure and HLA in healthy donors. Study as a whole: Ancestry clustering placed 70% to 85% of over 300 genotyped donors in the Caucasian-associated cluster.

Researchers ran the PCR with 60 Vbeta and 13 Jbeta primers. The assay was immunoSEQ multiplex PCR, and TCRdb's table has in-frame clones only and misses some. The sample has around 20,000 clones, 75% seen once. Whole-study findings and limits: The productive fraction for most TCR beta V segments was about 90% or about 30% in an earlier analysis. As a later analysis showed, several of the most significant clusters appeared to be linked to common viral pathogens.

Details on this clone: Its antigen is not known.

This clonotype was obtained from a man between 18 and 29 years old in good health and CMV-seronegative. The sequencing input was PBMCs.

The CDR3 region is CASSQDLQPSDHGYTF. The CDR3 nucleotides are TGCGCCAGCAGCCAAGATCTACAGCCCAGTGACCATGGCTACACCTTC. The chain has TRBV4-1 and TRBJ1-2, with D uncertain. The ends were cut back, 0 bases at V and 6 bases at J, with 17 bases in the middle. The length of the CDR3 is 16 residues. CDR1 is MGHRA, CDR2 YSYEKL, per germline.